This T cell receptor (beta chain) emerged from a study of blood T cell repertoires in COVID-19. Whole-study context: Sources were T cells, B-cell-depleted T cells, or PBMCs; the material itself was cDNA or gDNA.

Original handling: Estimates of nucleated cell counts were drawn from the amplification of reference gene primers. Measured with immunoSEQ multiplex PCR; TCRdb has only the in-frame clones, and not every one. V, J and clone size are taken as reported in that table, and D and trimming were inferred from the DNA itself. The data hold 300,000 or so clones, with 87% observed a single time. Membership in each cohort depended on participant-reported clinical history. Either two negative PCRs, clearance, or symptom resolution qualified Cohort 3 donors as recovered. The V and J ends lost 0 bases and 2 bases respectively, with 8 bases between them. Germline values: CDR1 SGHNT, CDR2 YYREEE (reference sequence). This CDR3 comprises 14 residues.

The genes are TRBV5-4 and TRBJ1-2, with D unresolved. The source is a young woman who had recovered from COVID-19. The specimen sequenced was PBMCs or T cells enriched from blood (not recorded which). The CDR3 loop reads CASSLERTNYGYTF. In nucleotides, the CDR3 is TGTGCCAGCAGCTTGGAGCGAACCAACTATGGCTACACCTTC. The full variable domain, rest sourced from reference TRBV5-4 and TRBJ1-2, is ETGVTQSPTHLIKTRGQQVTLRCSSQSGHNTVSWYQQALGQGPQFIFQYYREEENGRGNFPPRFSGLQFPNYSSELNVNALELDDSALYLCASSLERTNYGYTFGSGTRLTVV.